This T cell receptor beta chain was sequenced for a study of PD-L1 blockade in urothelial cancer. The investigators introduced synthetic TCR analog templates into each PCR as spikes. Only in-frame clones appear in the TCRdb table, and some are missing; sequencing was by immunoSEQ multiplex PCR. The sample carries tens of thousands of clones, under 95% recorded once. The study's findings and limits: Patients with below-median pretreatment blood clonality survived longer.

Time point defined: peripheral blood 6 weeks after treatment start. Metastatic or locally advanced urothelial carcinoma was present in the patients. This clone was seen only a few times. The target antigen is unknown. Losses at the gene ends were 4 bases for V and 0 bases for J; bases not matched to a gene: 11. Germline CDR1 LNHDA, CDR2 SQIVND (reference sequence). The CDR3 consists of 18 residues. The TCR originated in a man between 65 and 85 years old with urothelial cancer. The chain combines TRBV19 with TRBJ2-2, with 7 bases that match TRBD1. Sequences were derived from PBMCs, sampled around atezolizumab (anti-PD-L1) treatment. This chain's CDR3 is CASSRNPPTGPNTGELFF. DNA of the CDR3: TGTGCCAGTAGTAGAAATCCTCCGACAGGGCCGAACACCGGGGAGCTGTTTTTT. The full variable domain, rest sourced from reference TRBV19 and TRBJ2-2, is DGGITQSPKYLFRKEGQNVTLSCEQNLNHDAMYWYRQDPGQGLRLIYYSQIVNDFQKGDIAEGYSVSREKKESFPLTVTSAQKNPTAFYLCASSRNPPTGPNTGELFFGEGSRLTVL.